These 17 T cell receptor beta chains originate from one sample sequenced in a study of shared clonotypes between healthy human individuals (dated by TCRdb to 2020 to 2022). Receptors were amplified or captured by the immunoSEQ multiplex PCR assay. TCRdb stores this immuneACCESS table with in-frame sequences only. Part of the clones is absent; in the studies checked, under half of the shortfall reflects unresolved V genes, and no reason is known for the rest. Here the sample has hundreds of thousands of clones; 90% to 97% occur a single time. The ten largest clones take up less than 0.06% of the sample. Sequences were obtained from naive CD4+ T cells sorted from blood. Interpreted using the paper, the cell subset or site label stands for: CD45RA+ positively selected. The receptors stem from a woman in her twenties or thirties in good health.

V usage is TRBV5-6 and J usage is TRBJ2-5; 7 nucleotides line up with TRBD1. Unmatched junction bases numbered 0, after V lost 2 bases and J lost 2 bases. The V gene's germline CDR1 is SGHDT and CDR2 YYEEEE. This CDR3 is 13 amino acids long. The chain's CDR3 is CASSFRGQETQYF. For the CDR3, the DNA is TGTGCCAGCAGCTTCAGGGGGCAAGAGACCCAGTACTTC.

The CDR3 DNA is TGCGCCAGCAGCTTAGGCGGGGACATATATTTT. As protein: CASSLGGDIYF. The chain has TRBV5-1 and TRBJ1-3, with D unclear. This CDR3 region has 11 residues. Trimming took 2 bases from V and 12 from J, leaving 9 bases between them. The V gene's germline CDR1 is SGHRS and CDR2 YFSETQ.

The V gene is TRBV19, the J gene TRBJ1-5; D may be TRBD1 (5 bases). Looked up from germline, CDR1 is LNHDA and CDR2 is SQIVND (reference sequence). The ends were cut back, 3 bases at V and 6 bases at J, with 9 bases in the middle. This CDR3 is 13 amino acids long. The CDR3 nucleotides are TGTGCCAGTAGTATCAGGGTGTTTCAGCCCCAGCATTTT. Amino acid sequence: CASSIRVFQPQHF.

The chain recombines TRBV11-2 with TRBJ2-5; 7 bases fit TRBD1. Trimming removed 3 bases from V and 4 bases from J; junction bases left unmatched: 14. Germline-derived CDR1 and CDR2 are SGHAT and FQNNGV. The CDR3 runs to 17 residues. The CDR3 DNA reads TGTGCCAGCAGCTTTCGCGAAAAGACAGGGTTCGTAGAGACCCAGTACTTC. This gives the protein CASSFREKTGFVETQYF.

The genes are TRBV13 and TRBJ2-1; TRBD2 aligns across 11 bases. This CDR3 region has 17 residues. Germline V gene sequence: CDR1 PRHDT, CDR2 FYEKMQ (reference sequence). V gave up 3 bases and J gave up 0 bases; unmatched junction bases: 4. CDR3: CASSFRLAGSSYNEQFF. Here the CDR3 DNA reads TGTGCCAGCAGCTTTAGACTAGCGGGGAGCTCCTACAATGAGCAGTTCTTC.

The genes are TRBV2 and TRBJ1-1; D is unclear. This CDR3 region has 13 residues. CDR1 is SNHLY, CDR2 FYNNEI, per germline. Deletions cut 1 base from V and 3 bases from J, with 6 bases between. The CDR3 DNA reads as TGTGCCAGCAGTGAAGTTAGGGACACTGAAGCTTTCTTT. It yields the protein CASSEVRDTEAFF. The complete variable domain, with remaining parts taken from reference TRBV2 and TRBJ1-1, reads EPEVTQTPSHQVTQMGQEVILRCVPISNHLYFYWYRQILGQKVEFLVSFYNNEISEKSEIFDDQFSVERPDGSNFTLKIRSTKLEDSAMYFCASSEVRDTEAFFGQGTRLTVV.

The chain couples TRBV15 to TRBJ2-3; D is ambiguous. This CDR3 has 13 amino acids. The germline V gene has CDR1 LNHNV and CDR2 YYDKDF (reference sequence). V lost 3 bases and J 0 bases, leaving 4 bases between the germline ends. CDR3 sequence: CATSSSSTDTQYF. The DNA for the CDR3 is TGTGCCACCAGCAGTAGTAGCACAGATACGCAGTATTTT.

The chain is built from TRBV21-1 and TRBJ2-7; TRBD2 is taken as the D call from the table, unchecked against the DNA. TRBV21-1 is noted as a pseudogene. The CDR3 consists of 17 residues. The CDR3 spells CASSSTSGRSPTYEQYF. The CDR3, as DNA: TGTGCCAGCAGTTCGACTAGCGGGAGGAGTCCTACCTACGAGCAGTACTTC.

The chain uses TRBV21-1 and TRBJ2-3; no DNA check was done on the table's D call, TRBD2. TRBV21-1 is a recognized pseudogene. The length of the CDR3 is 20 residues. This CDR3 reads CASSKFMIRTLAGDLDTQYF. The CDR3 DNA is TGTGCCAGCAGCAAATTTATGATACGGACTCTTGCGGGAGACCTAGATACGCAGTATTTT.

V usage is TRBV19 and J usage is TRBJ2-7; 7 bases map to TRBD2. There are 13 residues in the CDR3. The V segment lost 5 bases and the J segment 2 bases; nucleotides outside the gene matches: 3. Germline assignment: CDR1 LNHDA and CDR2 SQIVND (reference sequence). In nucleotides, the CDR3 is TGTGCCAGTAGTGAAGGACTAGCCTACGAGCAGTACTTC. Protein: CASSEGLAYEQYF.

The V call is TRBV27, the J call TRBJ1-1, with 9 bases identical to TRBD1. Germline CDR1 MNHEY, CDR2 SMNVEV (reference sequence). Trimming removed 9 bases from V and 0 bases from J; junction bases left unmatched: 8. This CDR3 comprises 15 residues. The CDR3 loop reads CASLADRGMNTEAFF. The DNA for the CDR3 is TGTGCCAGTTTGGCCGACAGGGGGATGAACACTGAAGCTTTCTTT.

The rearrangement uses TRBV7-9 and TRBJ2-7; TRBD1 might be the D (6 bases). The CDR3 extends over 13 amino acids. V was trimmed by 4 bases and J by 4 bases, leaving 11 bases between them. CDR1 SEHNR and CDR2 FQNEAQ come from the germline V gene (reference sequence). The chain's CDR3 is CASSSTGQYEQYF. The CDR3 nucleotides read TGTGCCAGCAGCTCCACCGGACAGTACGAGCAGTACTTC. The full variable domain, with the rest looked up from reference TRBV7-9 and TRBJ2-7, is DTGVSQNPRHKITKRGQNVTFRCDPISEHNRLYWYRQTLGQGPEFLTYFQNEAQLEKSRLLSDRFSAERPKGSFSTLEIQRTEQGDSAMYLCASSSTGQYEQYFGPGTRLTVT.

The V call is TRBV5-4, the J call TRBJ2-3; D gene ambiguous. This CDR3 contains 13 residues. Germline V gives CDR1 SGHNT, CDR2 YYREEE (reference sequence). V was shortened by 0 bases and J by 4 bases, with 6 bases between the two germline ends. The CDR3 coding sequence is TGTGCCAGCAGCTTGGAATTTGCAGATACGCAGTATTTT. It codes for CASSLEFADTQYF.

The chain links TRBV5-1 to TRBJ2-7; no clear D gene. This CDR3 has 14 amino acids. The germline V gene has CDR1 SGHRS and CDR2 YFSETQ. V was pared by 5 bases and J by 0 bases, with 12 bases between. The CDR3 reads CASRLTVSSYEQYF. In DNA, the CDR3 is TGCGCCAGCAGGTTAACTGTGAGCTCCTACGAGCAGTACTTC. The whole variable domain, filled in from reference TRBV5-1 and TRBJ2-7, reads KAGVTQTPRYLIKTRGQQVTLSCSPISGHRSVSWYQQTPGQGLQFLFEYFSETQRNKGNFPGRFSGRQFSNSRSEMNVSTLELGDSALYLCASRLTVSSYEQYFGPGTRLTVT.

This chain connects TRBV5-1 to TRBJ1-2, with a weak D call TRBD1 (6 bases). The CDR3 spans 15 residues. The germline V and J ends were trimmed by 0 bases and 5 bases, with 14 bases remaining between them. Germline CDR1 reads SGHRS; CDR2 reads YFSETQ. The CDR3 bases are TGCGCCAGCAGCTTGGTCGGGGGCCCGGCTTATGGCTACACCTTC. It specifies CASSLVGGPAYGYTF.

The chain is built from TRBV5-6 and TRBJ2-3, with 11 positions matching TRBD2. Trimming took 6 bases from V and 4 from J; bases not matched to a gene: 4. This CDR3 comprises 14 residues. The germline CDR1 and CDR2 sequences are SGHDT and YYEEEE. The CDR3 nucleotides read TGTGCCAGCAAGACTAGCGGGAAGTCAGATACGCAGTATTTT. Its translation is CASKTSGKSDTQYF.

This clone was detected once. The CDR3 bases are TGTGCCAGCAGTAGGTACGGGGACGGAGCCTACGAGCAGTACTTC. This encodes CASSRYGDGAYEQYF. The V call is TRBV27, the J call TRBJ2-7; either TRBD1 or TRBD2 may supply D (5 bases each). Trimming shortened V by 5 bases and J by 2 bases, and 16 bases separated the two germline ends. The germline V gene has CDR1 MNHEY and CDR2 SMNVEV (reference sequence). There are 15 residues in the CDR3.